Shown below are 21 T cell receptor beta chains from a single sample sequenced in a study of blood T cell repertoires in COVID-19. Measured with immunoSEQ multiplex PCR; TCRdb has only the in-frame clones, and not every one. The table shows 230,000 or so clones, with roughly four fifths occurring only once. Sequenced material: peripheral blood. The receptors stem from a man aged 45-65 years with active or convalescent COVID-19.

The CDR3 protein is CSVEGQGASDTQYF. CDR3 DNA sequence: TGCAGCGTTGAGGGACAGGGGGCGTCAGATACGCAGTATTTT. This chain uses TRBV29-1 with TRBJ2-3; 12 nucleotides match TRBD1. The trim removed 3 bases at V and 4 bases at J, leaving 2 bases unmatched. The length of the CDR3 is 14 residues. Germline V gene sequence: CDR1 SQVTM, CDR2 ANQGSEA.

The V call is TRBV19, the J call TRBJ1-5; unclear D gene. The CDR3 consists of 12 residues. Deletions cut 5 bases from V and 8 bases from J, with 10 bases between. Per the germline V gene, CDR1 is LNHDA and CDR2 is SQIVND (reference sequence). CDR3 nucleotide sequence: TGTGCCAGTAGTTTTGTTTCGGAGCCCCAGCATTTT. Translation gives CASSFVSEPQHF.

This clone has just one count. This rearrangement joins TRBV5-1 to TRBJ2-3, with 9 bases identical to TRBD2. V shed 0 bases, J shed 2 bases, and the junction held 4 bases outside the gene matches. The CDR3 runs 16 residues. The germline CDR1 and CDR2 sequences are SGHRS and YFSETQ. Written as DNA, the CDR3 is TGCGCCAGCAGCTTGGGTGGACTAGCGCTCACAGATACGCAGTATTTT. Translating gives CASSLGGLALTDTQYF.

This sequence joins TRBV19 and TRBJ2-2, with 8 bases identical to TRBD1. Germline CDR1 LNHDA, CDR2 SQIVND (reference sequence). After removal of 5 bases from V and 5 bases from J, the junction contained 10 bases not matched to a gene. This CDR3 is built from 16 residues. This chain's CDR3 is CASSRGQGRGTGELFF. The CDR3 nucleotides are TGTGCCAGTAGTCGCGGACAGGGCCGGGGAACCGGGGAGCTGTTTTTT.

As to this clone: The sample has other DNA sequences that encode this CDR3 too. The chain carries TRBV3-1 (or the pseudogene TRBV3-2) and TRBJ2-7, with D possibly matching TRBD1 (6 bases). CDR1 LGHDT and CDR2 YNNKEL come from the germline V gene (reference sequence). The V end was cut by 0 bases, the J end by 0 bases, with 6 bases between. The CDR3 contains 14 residues. CDR3 amino acids: CASSQDRGSYEQYF. The CDR3, as DNA: TGTGCCAGCAGCCAAGACAGGGGCTCCTACGAGCAGTACTTC.

V gene TRBV24-1 combines with J gene TRBJ1-6; the match to TRBD1 covers 7 bases. Trimming removed 2 bases from V and 6 bases from J; junction bases left unmatched: 6. This CDR3 spans 16 amino acids. Germline V gene lookup returns CDR1 KGHDR and CDR2 SFDVKD. The CDR3 protein is CATSDYDRDSNSPLHF. CDR3 nucleotides: TGTGCCACCAGTGATTATGACAGGGACAGTAATTCACCCCTCCACTTT.

This clone was counted between two and nine times. The chain employs TRBV11-2 and TRBJ1-1, with TRBD1 as a possible D gene (5 bases). The CDR3 totals 13 residues. Germline CDR1 and CDR2: SGHAT and FQNNGV. The V gene lost 1 base and the J gene lost 3 bases, with 6 bases spanning the gap. The CDR3 region is CASSLGGHTEAFF. CDR3 nucleotides: TGTGCCAGCAGCTTAGGGGGCCACACTGAAGCTTTCTTT.

This rearrangement joins TRBV30 to TRBJ1-1; no clear D. The CDR3 length is 13 residues. Germline lookup yields CDR1 GTSNPN and CDR2 SVGIG (reference sequence). The V end lost 0 bases, the J end lost 1 base, and 6 bases lay between the germline ends. CDR3 in amino acids: CAWSVGWNTEAFF. As DNA, the CDR3 is TGTGCCTGGAGTGTCGGGTGGAACACTGAAGCTTTCTTT.

The chain links TRBV5-4 to TRBJ2-7; D is unclear. V lost 0 bases and J lost 6, with 13 bases in between. CDR3 length: 14 residues. The V gene's germline CDR1 is SGHNT and CDR2 YYREEE (reference sequence). Here the CDR3 DNA reads TGTGCCAGCAGCTTGGATCAGTATGCCTCCGAGCAGTACTTC. Its protein is CASSLDQYASEQYF.

V usage is TRBV7-9 and J usage is TRBJ2-7, with TRBD2 as a possible D gene (6 bases). CDR3 size: 12 residues. V was pared by 1 base and J by 5 bases, with 6 bases between. CDR1 is SEHNR and CDR2 is FQNEAQ in the germline V gene (reference sequence). CDR3 region: CASSLGRDEQYF. The CDR3 DNA sequence: TGTGCCAGCAGCTTAGGGAGGGACGAGCAGTACTTC. Drawing the rest from reference TRBV7-9 and TRBJ2-7, the complete variable domain is DTGVSQNPRHKITKRGQNVTFRCDPISEHNRLYWYRQTLGQGPEFLTYFQNEAQLEKSRLLSDRFSAERPKGSFSTLEIQRTEQGDSAMYLCASSLGRDEQYFGPGTRLTVT.

The rearrangement links TRBV4-2 to TRBJ2-5; tentatively, D is TRBD2 (5 bases). The ends were cut back, 0 bases at V and 4 bases at J, with 18 bases in the middle. CDR3 length equals 17 residues. Germline V gene lookup returns CDR1 LGHNA and CDR2 YNFKEQ. CDR3 residues: CASSQEGGGTGIETQYF. CDR3 nucleotide sequence: TGTGCCAGCAGCCAAGAAGGCGGAGGAACGGGAATAGAGACCCAGTACTTC.

The chain joins TRBV28 to TRBJ2-2; no definite D call. V gave up 7 bases and J gave up 9 bases, with 12 bases separating them. This CDR3 region has 12 residues. Germline loops: CDR1 MDHEN, CDR2 SYDVKM. The DNA for the CDR3 is TGTGCCAGCACCCCATCGGGTCGGGAGCTGTTTTTT. This codes for CASTPSGRELFF.

The chain joins TRBV27 to TRBJ2-5, with 8 bases fitting TRBD2. The CDR3 loop spans 15 amino acids. V dropped 4 bases and J dropped 1; count of bases not matched to a gene: 5. Looked up from germline, CDR1 is MNHEY and CDR2 is SMNVEV (reference sequence). CDR3 protein: CASSWIAGIQETQYF. The CDR3 nucleotides read TGTGCCAGCAGTTGGATAGCGGGGATCCAAGAGACCCAGTACTTC.

The chain joins TRBV7-2 to TRBJ2-7, with TRBD1 matching 10 bases. Germline lookup yields CDR1 SGHTA and CDR2 FQGNSA. There are 15 residues in the CDR3. J was trimmed by 2 bases and V by 7 bases; bases with no gene match: 8. As DNA, the CDR3 is TGTGCCAGCACCCCTGACAGGGGGCCCGCCTACGAGCAGTACTTC. It specifies CASTPDRGPAYEQYF.

The rearrangement links TRBV19 to TRBJ2-1, with D possibly being TRBD1 (5 bases). The CDR3 covers 11 residues. Trimming stripped 3 bases from V and 10 bases from J, with 7 bases between. Germline V gene lookup returns CDR1 LNHDA and CDR2 SQIVND (reference sequence). CDR3 DNA: TGTGCCAGTAGTATTGCAGGGGAGCAGTTCTTC. Its translation: CASSIAGEQFF. Full variable domain (rest looked up from reference TRBV19 and TRBJ2-1): DGGITQSPKYLFRKEGQNVTLSCEQNLNHDAMYWYRQDPGQGLRLIYYSQIVNDFQKGDIAEGYSVSREKKESFPLTVTSAQKNPTAFYLCASSIAGEQFFGPGTRLTVL.

The chain recombines TRBV5-1 with TRBJ2-2, with D perhaps matching TRBD2 (5 bases). With 4 bases removed from V and 2 bases from J, the gap between germline ends came to 12 bases. This CDR3 is built from 15 residues. Looked up from germline, CDR1 is SGHRS and CDR2 is YFSETQ. The CDR3 spells CASSDGLTNTGELFF. The CDR3 nucleotides read TGCGCCAGCAGCGACGGACTTACCAACACCGGGGAGCTGTTTTTT. Together with reference TRBV5-1 and TRBJ2-2, the CDR3 gives the full variable domain: KAGVTQTPRYLIKTRGQQVTLSCSPISGHRSVSWYQQTPGQGLQFLFEYFSETQRNKGNFPGRFSGRQFSNSRSEMNVSTLELGDSALYLCASSDGLTNTGELFFGEGSRLTVL.

In its sample, this clone was seen once. The V call is TRBV6-6, the J call TRBJ1-1; possible D gene TRBD1, 5 bases. Germline CDR1 reads MNHNY; CDR2 reads SVGAGI (reference sequence). The CDR3 totals 15 residues. Trimming took off 6 bases at V and 0 bases at J, with 14 bases between the two ends. The CDR3 bases are TGTGCCAGCAGCCCGGGGGTGGGTATGAACACTGAAGCTTTCTTT. This gives the protein CASSPGVGMNTEAFF.

The chain recombines TRBV6-6 with TRBJ1-2, with 9 bases that match TRBD1. With 5 bases clipped from V and 8 bases from J, the junction kept 9 bases outside the gene matches. This CDR3 comprises 14 residues. In germline, CDR1 is MNHNY, CDR2 SVGAGI (reference sequence). The CDR3 loop is CASSGTGNRGGYTF. The CDR3 nucleotides are TGTGCCAGCAGTGGGACAGGGAATCGTGGGGGCTACACCTTC.

The V and J genes are TRBV2 and TRBJ1-1; no reliable D call. Germline V gene data show CDR1 as SNHLY and CDR2 as FYNNEI. CDR3 length: 13 amino acids. V was cut by 6 bases and J by 1 base, with 9 bases left in between. CDR3 in amino acids: CASSLDANTEAFF. CDR3 nucleotides: TGTGCCAGCAGCCTAGACGCGAACACTGAAGCTTTCTTT.

This chain connects TRBV29-1 to TRBJ2-1; 7 nucleotides agree with TRBD2. Germline CDR1 SQVTM, CDR2 ANQGSEA. V gave up 6 bases and J gave up 7 bases; unmatched junction bases: 0. This CDR3 spans 10 amino acids. CDR3 in DNA: TGCAGCGTCGGGGGGAATGAGCAGTTCTTC. Its translation: CSVGGNEQFF.

This clone occurred once. The chain couples TRBV19 to TRBJ2-7; possible D gene TRBD2, 6 bases. The germline V gene has CDR1 LNHDA and CDR2 SQIVND (reference sequence). Trimming took 5 bases from V and 5 from J, leaving 19 bases between them. This CDR3 is built from 15 residues. The CDR3 coding sequence is TGTGCCAGTAGTCTCCGTCCGGGACTCCGTAACGAGCAGTACTTC. The encoded protein is CASSLRPGLRNEQYF.